This TCR beta chain was recovered during a study of cytomegalovirus exposure and HLA in healthy donors. Study results and limitations: CMV antigen specificity of three CMV-associated chains was confirmed in vitro. The TCR clusters that emerged in the first cohort tended, a later analysis found, to co-occur in the 110 or so validation repertoires. Listed as cytomegalovirus-associated were 164 TCR beta chains.

The donors were in the 120-subject validation cohort, distinct from the roughly 600-subject first cohort. With respect to this clone: As yet, its antigen is unknown.

Using immunoSEQ multiplex PCR, the repertoire was profiled, and TCRdb retains in-frame clones only, with some absent. The table shows over 85,000 clones, with just under 95% occurring only once. From germline, CDR1 is LGHNT and CDR2 FRNRAP. This CDR3 has 17 residues. V lost 6 bases to trimming and J lost 0 bases; unmatched junction nucleotides: 12. The material sequenced was PBMCs. The chain links TRBV12-5 to TRBJ2-7; 9 bases fit TRBD2. This clonotype was sampled from a woman under 30 in good health and CMV-seronegative. The CDR3 DNA reads as TGTGCTAGTGGGTCTTCCCCGGGACTAGCTCCCTCCTACGAGCAGTACTTC. Its protein product is CASGSSPGLAPSYEQYF.